This record covers a single TCR beta chain. As yet, its antigen is unknown. This entry comes from a study of graft-versus-host responses after intestinal transplantation. Looking at the study overall: Recipients obtained multivisceral, liver-intestinal, or isolated intestinal transplants. Anti-thymocyte globulin served as induction for all recipients, who then took tacrolimus and steroids for approximately three years. Study findings and constraints: Within the allografts of patients who had graft-donor T cell macrochimerism, graft-versus-host to host-versus-graft clonal ratios were high. Detected in recipient marrow were GvH clones, some of which were first observed in ileum or blood.

The V and J ends lost 5 bases and 12 bases, in that order; junction bases with no gene match: 12. The CDR3 runs 16 residues. Germline V gene lookup returns CDR1 LNHDA and CDR2 SQIVND (reference sequence). Assay: immunoSEQ multiplex PCR; the TCRdb copy retains only in-frame clones and omits some. This sample has around 96,000 clones, with 80% to 95% found just once. Sequenced material: unstimulated CD4+ T cells sorted from spleen or lymph node cells, taken before intestinal transplant. The sequence derives from a human donor who received an intestinal transplant. This rearrangement joins TRBV19 to TRBJ2-1; 14 positions match TRBD2. CDR3 amino acids: CASSLTSGTSGGGQFF. CDR3 coding DNA: TGTGCCAGTAGTCTGACCTCCGGGACTAGCGGGGGCGGGCAGTTCTTC.